This T cell receptor beta chain was captured in a study of monozygotic twins with inflammatory bowel disease. CDR1 MNHEY and CDR2 SVGAGI come from the germline V gene. The CDR3 is 14 amino acids. Study-wide results and caveats: The analysis did not separate different T cell subtypes. Patients received differing immunosuppressive treatments, which may have added variability to their repertoires. Concordant and discordant twins showed no difference in repertoire similarity, possibly from limited power.

No DNA is given; TCRdb re-called the 5' RACE reads and lists each CDR3 protein once. The sample is made up of around 40,000 distinct CDR3 sequences, and the top ten hold more than 4.5% of it. As regards this clonotype: Its antigen is unknown.

The sequencing input was blood. The origin of this receptor is a human donor with ulcerative colitis or Crohn's disease, or a healthy co-twin of an affected twin (not recorded which). The gene calls are TRBV6-5 and TRBJ1-1. The CDR3 here is CASSYPTRAGEAFF.